The rows below give T cell receptor beta chains drawn from one sample of a study of regulatory dendritic cells for organ transplantation. Clones were read by immunoSEQ multiplex PCR, and TCRdb kept only the in-frame ones, dropping some. The repertoire holds about 5,400 clones, with around 74% as singletons. Their cognate antigens are unknown. Sequencing was carried out using memory CD8+ T cells from blood cultured with regulatory dendritic cells. The receptors come from a human donor in good health. The CDR3 runs from the conserved cysteine through the conserved F or W. Each record gives: D gene, V gene, clone size, J gene, CDR3 protein, CDR3 DNA. A D gene is named only where the DNA matches it firmly. Not every row has a clone size; where given, it reads once, few, many or a size class.

d_gene: NA; v_gene: TRBV7-2; abundance: NA; j_gene: TRBJ2-1; CDR3aa: CASSFLREQFF; CDR3nt: TGTGCCAGCAGCTTTCTCCGGGAGCAGTTCTTC
d_gene: NA; v_gene: TRBV5-4; abundance: NA; j_gene: TRBJ2-1; CDR3aa: CASSWARGNEQFF; CDR3nt: TGTGCCAGCAGCTGGGCCAGGGGCAATGAGCAGTTCTTC
d_gene: NA; v_gene: TRBV7-2; abundance: once; j_gene: TRBJ2-7; CDR3aa: CASSPTDSSGTYEQYF; CDR3nt: TGTGCCAGCAGCCCTACCGACTCAAGTGGCACCTACGAGCAGTACTTC
d_gene: NA; v_gene: TRBV7-8; abundance: NA; j_gene: TRBJ1-2; CDR3aa: CASSTRVGTAYGYTF; CDR3nt: TGTGCCAGCAGCACCCGCGTTGGGACGGCCTATGGCTACACCTTC
d_gene: NA; v_gene: TRBV27; abundance: NA; j_gene: TRBJ1-1; CDR3aa: CASSFGGGTEAFF; CDR3nt: TGTGCCAGCAGTTTCGGGGGGGGGACTGAAGCTTTCTTT
d_gene: NA; v_gene: TRBV7-2; abundance: NA; j_gene: TRBJ1-1; CDR3aa: CASSSHHRAELEAFF; CDR3nt: TGTGCCAGCAGCTCACATCACAGGGCTGAACTTGAAGCTTTCTTT
d_gene: NA; v_gene: TRBV6-1; abundance: NA; j_gene: TRBJ1-1; CDR3aa: CASSRQENTEAFF; CDR3nt: TGTGCCAGCAGCCGACAGGAGAACACTGAAGCTTTCTTT
d_gene: NA; v_gene: TRBV27; abundance: NA; j_gene: TRBJ2-1; CDR3aa: CASSHQAQGYEQFF; CDR3nt: TGTGCCAGCAGCCACCAGGCCCAAGGTTATGAGCAGTTCTTC
d_gene: NA; v_gene: TRBV7-6; abundance: NA; j_gene: TRBJ1-5; CDR3aa: CASRSGTEGDQPQHF; CDR3nt: TGTGCCAGCAGGTCTGGAACAGAAGGAGATCAGCCCCAGCATTTT
d_gene: TRBD2; v_gene: TRBV29-1; abundance: few; j_gene: TRBJ2-5; CDR3aa: CSVAGTSVETQYF; CDR3nt: TGCAGCGTGGCCGGGACTAGCGTGGAGACCCAGTACTTC
d_gene: NA; v_gene: TRBV7-6; abundance: NA; j_gene: TRBJ2-7; CDR3aa: CASGRSLEQYF; CDR3nt: TGTGCCAGCGGGCGGAGCCTCGAGCAGTACTTC
d_gene: NA; v_gene: TRBV30; abundance: NA; j_gene: TRBJ1-5; CDR3aa: CAWSGTLSNQPQHF; CDR3nt: TGTGCCTGGAGTGGGACCCTTAGCAATCAGCCCCAGCATTTT
d_gene: NA; v_gene: TRBV27; abundance: NA; j_gene: TRBJ2-7; CDR3aa: CASSLGDTGTYEQYF; CDR3nt: TGTGCCAGCAGTTTAGGGGACACCGGCACCTACGAGCAGTACTTC
d_gene: NA; v_gene: TRBV28; abundance: NA; j_gene: TRBJ1-1; CDR3aa: CASSLTSRKPSDF; CDR3nt: TGTGCCAGCAGTTTAACCTCCCGGAAACCATCTGACTTT
d_gene: TRBD1; v_gene: TRBV7-8; abundance: few; j_gene: TRBJ2-7; CDR3aa: CASSLYRGPSYEQYF; CDR3nt: TGTGCCAGCAGCTTATACAGGGGCCCCTCCTACGAGCAGTACTTC
d_gene: NA; v_gene: TRBV4-1; abundance: NA; j_gene: TRBJ2-5; CDR3aa: CASSQDRLQSYQETQYF; CDR3nt: TGCGCCAGCAGCCAAGATCGCCTGCAATCGTACCAAGAGACCCAGTACTTC
d_gene: TRBD2; v_gene: TRBV10-2; abundance: few; j_gene: TRBJ2-3; CDR3aa: CASTDLAVGTDTQYF; CDR3nt: TGCGCCAGCACCGATCTAGCGGTTGGCACAGATACGCAGTATTTT
d_gene: TRBD2; v_gene: TRBV7-3; abundance: NA; j_gene: TRBJ2-7; CDR3aa: CASSPPRMRGRQGYEQYF; CDR3nt: TGTGCCAGCAGCCCCCCTCGGATGCGCGGGAGACAAGGCTACGAGCAGTACTTC
d_gene: NA; v_gene: TRBV7-8; abundance: NA; j_gene: TRBJ1-1; CDR3aa: CASSLEAGNVNTEAFF; CDR3nt: TGTGCCAGCAGCTTAGAGGCGGGGAATGTAAATACTGAAGCTTTCTTT
d_gene: TRBD1; v_gene: TRBV27; abundance: NA; j_gene: TRBJ1-2; CDR3aa: CASSHRDSRTYGYTF; CDR3nt: TGTGCCAGCAGTCATCGGGACAGCAGAACCTATGGCTACACCTTC
d_gene: TRBD1; v_gene: TRBV4-3; abundance: NA; j_gene: TRBJ2-2; CDR3aa: CASSQRDRFGEHRGAVF; CDR3nt: TGCGCCAGCAGCCAACGGGACAGGTTTGGGGAACACCGGGGAGCTGTTTTT
d_gene: NA; v_gene: TRBV6-5; abundance: NA; j_gene: TRBJ1-6; CDR3aa: CASSQDRLVGSPLHF; CDR3nt: TGTGCCAGCAGCCAGGACAGATTAGTAGGATCACCCCTCCACTTT
d_gene: NA; v_gene: TRBV5-6; abundance: NA; j_gene: TRBJ2-2; CDR3aa: CASSFVSQGNTGELFF; CDR3nt: TGTGCCAGCAGCTTCGTCAGTCAGGGGAACACCGGGGAGCTGTTTTTT
d_gene: NA; v_gene: TRBV7-8; abundance: NA; j_gene: TRBJ2-2; CDR3aa: CASTPDAGELFF; CDR3nt: TGTGCCAGCACCCCTGACGCCGGGGAGCTGTTTTTT
d_gene: NA; v_gene: TRBV6-1; abundance: NA; j_gene: TRBJ1-2; CDR3aa: CASSEAREEDYTF; CDR3nt: TGTGCCAGCAGTGAAGCGAGGGAAGAGGACTACACCTTC
d_gene: TRBD1; v_gene: TRBV6-9; abundance: NA; j_gene: TRBJ1-1; CDR3aa: CASAQGYTEAFF; CDR3nt: TGTGCCAGCGCACAGGGGTACACTGAAGCTTTCTTT